Listed below are T cell receptor beta chains from one sample, sequenced in a study of blood T cell repertoires in COVID-19. This table comes from immunoSEQ multiplex PCR, and its TCRdb copy is limited to in-frame clones, with some not included. The sample contains fewer than 200,000 clones, about 87% of which appear only once. The sequenced sample consisted of peripheral blood. All receptors derive from a man aged 35 to 55 with active or convalescent COVID-19. CDR3s include the opening cysteine and the closing phenylalanine or tryptophan. Each record gives: clone size, J gene, V gene, D gene, CDR3 protein, CDR3 DNA. The D gene is left open where the match is weak. Size is stated for part of the rows, as once, few or many counts, or as a class when the clone is expanded.

>.|TRBJ2-7|TRBV11-1|.
CASSAENYEQYF
TGTGCCAGCAGCGCGGAAAACTACGAGCAGTACTTC
>.|TRBJ1-5|TRBV19|TRBD1
CASSTGGGNQPQHF
TGTGCCAGTAGTACAGGGGGCGGCAATCAGCCCCAGCATTTT
>.|TRBJ1-4|TRBV18|TRBD1
CASSLQGAGEKLFF
TGTGCCAGCTCACTACAGGGGGCAGGTGAAAAACTGTTTTTT
>.|TRBJ1-6|TRBV5-1|.
CASSPGGTNYNSPLHF
TGCGCCAGCAGTCCGGGGGGTACCAACTATAATTCACCCCTCCACTTT
>.|TRBJ2-1|TRBV30|TRBD2
CAWSPLAGYDEQFF
TGTGCCTGGAGTCCTCTAGCGGGGTATGATGAGCAGTTCTTC
>.|TRBJ1-5|TRBV5-1|.
CASSFKLDRGYSNQPQHF
TGCGCCAGCAGCTTTAAACTCGATCGAGGATATAGCAATCAGCCCCAGCATTTT
>.|TRBJ1-2|TRBV3-1/TRBV3-2|.
CASSLFLDPRGMRGYTF
TGTGCCAGCAGCCTCTTCTTAGACCCCCGGGGGATGAGGGGCTACACCTTC
>.|TRBJ1-2|TRBV3-1/TRBV3-2|.
CASSPTDRTYGYTF
TGTGCCAGCAGCCCCACCGACAGAACCTATGGCTACACCTTC
>.|TRBJ2-5|TRBV28|.
CASRAGETQYF
TGTGCCAGCCGAGCGGGAGAGACCCAGTACTTC
>.|TRBJ1-4|TRBV5-4|TRBD1
CASSTKTGGGEKLFF
TGTGCCAGCAGCACAAAGACAGGGGGTGGTGAAAAACTGTTTTTT
>.|TRBJ2-3|TRBV5-1|.
CASSLYAGATDTQYF
TGCGCCAGCAGCTTGTATGCGGGGGCCACAGATACGCAGTATTTT
>.|TRBJ2-1|TRBV24-1|.
CATSDFSDYNEQFF
TGTGCCACCAGTGATTTCTCAGATTACAATGAGCAGTTCTTC
>.|TRBJ2-1|TRBV29-1|.
CSVEDRYNEQFF
TGCAGCGTTGAAGACAGGTACAATGAGCAGTTCTTC
>.|TRBJ1-4|TRBV5-1|TRBD1
CASRAIRQGINNEKLFF
TGCGCCAGCAGAGCCATAAGACAGGGGATAAATAATGAAAAACTGTTTTTT
>.|TRBJ2-7|TRBV5-5|TRBD1
CASSLAPQGISYEQYF
TGTGCCAGCAGCTTGGCCCCACAGGGGATATCGTACGAGCAGTACTTC
>.|TRBJ1-6|TRBV11-2|TRBD1
CASSLTGTDNSPLHF
TGTGCCAGCAGCTTAACCGGGACAGATAATTCACCCCTCCACTTT
>.|TRBJ2-5|TRBV23-1|.
CASSQLRTGLGSIETQYF
TGCGCCAGCAGTCAATTAAGAACAGGGTTGGGTAGTATAGAGACCCAGTACTTC
>once|TRBJ2-3|TRBV5-4|.
CASSLLSLASTDTQYF
TGTGCCAGCAGCTTACTTAGTTTAGCTAGCACAGATACGCAGTATTTT
>.|TRBJ1-2|TRBV2|TRBD1
CASWLRRDRGSNYGYTF
TGTGCCAGCTGGTTACGCCGGGACAGGGGGTCTAACTATGGCTACACCTTC
>.|TRBJ2-1|TRBV19|TRBD2
CASSIGSGGPYNEQFF
TGTGCCAGTAGTATCGGAAGCGGGGGACCCTACAATGAGCAGTTCTTC
>.|TRBJ1-3|TRBV9|.
CASSVVPRDSLSGNTIYF
TGTGCCAGCAGCGTAGTTCCCCGAGACAGCCTGTCTGGAAACACCATATATTTT
>.|TRBJ2-7|TRBV7-3|.
CASSHPGQPSSYEQYF
TGTGCCAGCAGCCACCCCGGACAGCCGAGCTCCTACGAGCAGTACTTC
>.|TRBJ2-1|TRBV6-4|.
CASSDSSGSYNEQFF
TGTGCCAGCAGTGACTCTAGCGGCTCCTACAATGAGCAGTTCTTC
>.|TRBJ1-5|TRBV5-8|TRBD1
CASQGTANNQPQHF
TGTGCCAGCCAAGGGACAGCTAACAATCAGCCCCAGCATTTT
>once|TRBJ2-7|TRBV11-2|TRBD1
CASSAPGQNPDLNFYEQYF
TGTGCCAGCAGCGCCCCGGGACAGAACCCTGACTTGAATTTCTACGAGCAGTACTTC
>.|TRBJ1-2|TRBV3-1/TRBV3-2|TRBD1
CASSHKVVEGALGYTF
TGTGCCAGCAGCCACAAGGTGGTGGAGGGGGCGCTTGGCTACACCTTC